The 8 T cell receptor beta chains presented below share a single source sample, sequenced in a study of T-cell memory formation after mild COVID-19. Via MiXCR, TCRdb re-called the 5' RACE reads, giving one row per CDR3 protein. Here the sample spans over 45,000 distinct CDR3 sequences, 9.3% being singletons. What was sequenced was PBMCs or a T cell subset sorted from them (not recorded which). The origin of the receptors is an adult woman who had mild COVID-19 (a few samples of this study predate the infection). Cell type and time point are not known.

This clonotype was recorded a few times. The V gene is TRBV20-1, the J gene TRBJ2-2; possibly TRBD2 for D (7 bases). This CDR3 has 16 amino acids. Germline assignment: CDR1 DFQATT and CDR2 SNEGSKA (reference sequence). Trimming cost V 6 bases and J 4 bases, with 21 bases left between them. CDR3 sequence reads: CSAKEEAGAITGELFF. The CDR3 nucleotides read TGCAGTGCGAAGGAGGAGGCGGGGGCTATCACCGGGGAGCTGTTTTTT.

By frequency in the sample, this clonotype is medium-sized. The chain has TRBV20-1 and TRBJ2-2, with D perhaps TRBD1 or TRBD2 (5 bases each). The CDR3 is 14 residues long. The germline V gene has CDR1 DFQATT and CDR2 SNEGSKA (reference sequence). The V and J ends lost 0 bases and 8 bases respectively, with 13 bases between them. CDR3 protein: CSARDPGPKGELFF. The CDR3 DNA reads as TGCAGTGCTAGAGACCCGGGACCCAAGGGGGAGCTGTTTTTT.

The J gene is TRBJ2-7, the V gene TRBV20-1; 11 nucleotides line up with TRBD2. The V gene end was trimmed by 0 bases and the J gene end by 7 bases; junction bases not matched to a gene: 5. This CDR3 is built from 14 residues. Germline values: CDR1 DFQATT, CDR2 SNEGSKA (reference sequence). CDR3 residues: CSARDRLAGFEQYF. Written as DNA, the CDR3 is TGCAGTGCTAGAGATAGACTAGCGGGATTTGAGCAGTACTTC.

This clonotype was counted at least ten times. V gene TRBV4-2 combines with J gene TRBJ2-1, with D uncertain. The V gene lost 1 base and the J gene lost 5 bases, with 9 bases spanning the gap. CDR1 and CDR2 (germline): LGHNA, YNFKEQ. The CDR3 spans 14 residues. The CDR3 protein is CASSQGQADNEQFF. The CDR3 nucleotides read TGTGCCAGCAGCCAAGGGCAGGCCGACAATGAGCAGTTCTTC.

This clonotype was seen many times. The gene calls are TRBV20-1 and TRBJ2-2; D perhaps matches TRBD2 (5 bases). Trimming took off 0 bases at V and 4 bases at J, with 9 bases between the two ends. Germline loops: CDR1 DFQATT, CDR2 SNEGSKA (reference sequence). This CDR3 comprises 14 residues. DNA for the CDR3: TGCAGTGCTAGAGAGCCGGGAACCACCGGGGAGCTGTTTTTT. This translates into CSAREPGTTGELFF.

The chain combines TRBV28 with TRBJ2-7; 12 bases agree with TRBD2. Germline CDR1 and CDR2: MDHEN and SYDVKM. The V segment lost 2 bases and the J segment 6 bases; nucleotides outside the gene matches: 5. The CDR3 sequence is 15 residues long. Written as DNA, the CDR3 is TGTGCCAGCAGTTTAGGCGGGACTAGCGGGTTCGAGCAGTACTTC. Encoded protein: CASSLGGTSGFEQYF.

This clonotype was counted many times. V and J are TRBV9 and TRBJ2-1; maybe TRBD1 (5 bases). Germline CDR1 is SGDLS and CDR2 is YYNGEE. Trimming stripped 4 bases from V and 4 bases from J, with 9 bases between. The CDR3 spans 13 residues. The DNA of the CDR3 is TGTGCCAGCAGCAAAGGACATTACAATGAGCAGTTCTTC. Protein sequence: CASSKGHYNEQFF. The whole variable domain, remainder taken from reference TRBV9 and TRBJ2-1, is DSGVTQTPKHLITATGQRVTLRCSPRSGDLSVYWYQQSLDQGLQFLIQYYNGEERAKGNILERFSAQQFPDLHSELNLSSLELGDSALYFCASSKGHYNEQFFGPGTRLTVL.

This clonotype has only a few counts. The chain has TRBV7-6 and TRBJ2-7, with 10 bases fitting TRBD1. This CDR3 is 14 amino acids long. The junction had 9 bases not matched to a gene; V was cut back by 6 bases and J by 7 bases. CDR1 is SGHVS and CDR2 is FNYEAQ in the germline V gene. CDR3 loop: CASSERQGADEQYF. In DNA form, the CDR3 reads TGTGCCAGCAGTGAAAGACAGGGGGCTGATGAGCAGTACTTC.